The 5 T cell receptor beta chains presented below share a single source sample, sequenced in a study of blood T cells in healthy people across ages (dated by TCRdb to between 2015 and 2017). Libraries were built with 5' RACE. Sequencing took place on an Illumina HiSeq 2500. A second PCR of 7 to 11 cycles was performed with a sample-barcoded 5' primer and a J-beta primer mix. TCRdb redid the processing of the public reads, applying fastp at Q25 and MiXCR, and retained in-frame beta chains. Every entry covers one CDR3 protein and lists the most common genes and DNA from its rows. The sample profile shows roughly 790,000 distinct CDR3 sequences; roughly 45% of them were found once. The ten most abundant clones make up 20% of the sample. Sequenced sample: blood. All receptors come from an older woman in good health.

This clonotype was counted many times. This sequence joins TRBV5-1 and TRBJ2-1; D may be TRBD2 (6 bases). The CDR3 runs to 15 residues. Looked up from germline, CDR1 is SGHRS and CDR2 is YFSETQ. With 3 bases removed from V and 1 base from J, the gap between germline ends came to 11 bases. This chain's CDR3 is CASSWGGGSYNEQFF. For the CDR3, the DNA is TGCGCCAGCAGCTGGGGAGGTGGTTCCTACAATGAGCAGTTCTTC.

This rearrangement joins TRBV7-8 to TRBJ2-7; possible D gene TRBD2, 5 bases. V shed 0 bases and J shed 6 bases, with 9 bases lying between them. Germline V lookup: CDR1 SGHVS, CDR2 FQNEAQ. The CDR3 covers 13 residues. This CDR3 is CASSLADFGEQYF. Written as DNA, the CDR3 is TGTGCCAGCAGCTTAGCGGACTTTGGCGAGCAGTACTTC. Looking up the rest from reference TRBV7-8 and TRBJ2-7 gives the full variable domain: GAGVSQSPRYKVAKRGQDVALRCDPISGHVSLFWYQQALGQGPEFLTYFQNEAQLDKSGLPSDRFFAERPEGSVSTLKIQRTQQEDSAVYLCASSLADFGEQYFGPGTRLTVT.

This clonotype was detected a few times. The CDR3 DNA reads TGTGCCAGCAGCTTAGGTAGGGGTAGCGGGAGTGGATCGGATACGCAGTATTTT. Translating it yields CASSLGRGSGSGSDTQYF. The chain links TRBV7-2 to TRBJ2-3; 9 bases match TRBD2. CDR1 is SGHTA and CDR2 is FQGNSA in the germline V gene. The CDR3 covers 18 residues. J gave up 6 bases and V 1 base, and 14 bases lay outside the gene matches.

This clonotype has only a few counts. The V and J genes are TRBV6-5 and TRBJ2-1; 10 positions agree with TRBD2. Germline V lookup: CDR1 MNHEY, CDR2 SVGAGI. The trim removed 6 bases at V and 5 bases at J, leaving 7 bases unmatched. This CDR3 has 15 residues. The CDR3 is CASRNSGGADNEQFF. The CDR3, as DNA: TGTGCCAGCAGAAACAGCGGGGGGGCCGACAATGAGCAGTTCTTC.

The CDR3, as DNA: TGTGCCAGCAGCCCTGTTGGGGTTAGCACAGATACGCAGTATTTT. It encodes CASSPVGVSTDTQYF. The V gene is TRBV7-9, the J gene TRBJ2-3; D is unresolved. This CDR3 comprises 15 residues. Germline-derived CDR1 and CDR2 are SEHNR and FQNEAQ (reference sequence). The germline V and J ends were trimmed by 5 bases and 0 bases, with 12 bases remaining between them.